This T cell receptor (beta chain) was recovered during a study of shared clonotypes between healthy human individuals. This clone was counted between two and nine times. What it binds is unknown. Study-level results: In this cohort, only blood was sampled, and tissue repertoires likely differ.

The V and J ends lost 4 bases and 10 bases respectively, with 17 bases between them. The CDR3 spans 15 residues. Per germline, CDR1 MNHEY and CDR2 SMNVEV (reference sequence). Across several immunoSEQ plates, the genomic DNA of each subset was split evenly. Unsorted PBMC samples were amplified in replicate PCRs containing roughly 0.3 ug DNA, about 30,000 T cell genomes. As processed by the authors: As immunoSEQ supplied junction-only sequences (without quality scores), filtering differed. Data came from immunoSEQ multiplex PCR; TCRdb stores just in-frame clones and leaves some out. That table supplies the V and J calls and clone size; D and trimming were determined from the DNA. The table lists 530,000 or so clones, 75% to 80% of them singletons.

The gene calls are TRBV27 and TRBJ1-6; TRBD1 might be the D (5 bases). Sequencing was performed on PBMCs. The clonotype was recovered from a woman in her thirties or forties in good health. Some clones in this sample may be carry-over from other donors' samples. Here the CDR3 DNA reads TGTGCCAGCAGTTCCCCGGGACGGCAGACGTCACCCCTCCACTTT. It encodes CASSSPGRQTSPLHF.